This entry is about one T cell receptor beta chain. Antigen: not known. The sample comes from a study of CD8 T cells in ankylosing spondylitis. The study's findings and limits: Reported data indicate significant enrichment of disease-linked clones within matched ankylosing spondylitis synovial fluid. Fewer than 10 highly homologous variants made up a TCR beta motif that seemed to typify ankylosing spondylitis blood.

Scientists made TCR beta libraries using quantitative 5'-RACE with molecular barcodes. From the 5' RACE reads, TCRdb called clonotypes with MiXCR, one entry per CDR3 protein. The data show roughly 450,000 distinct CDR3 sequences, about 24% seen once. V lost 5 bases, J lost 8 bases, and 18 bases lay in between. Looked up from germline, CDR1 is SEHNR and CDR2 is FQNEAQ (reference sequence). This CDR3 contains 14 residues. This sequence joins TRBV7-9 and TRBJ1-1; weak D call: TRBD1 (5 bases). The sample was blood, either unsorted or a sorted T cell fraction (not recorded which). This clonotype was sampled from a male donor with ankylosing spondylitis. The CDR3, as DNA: TGTGCCAGCAGCCCACCTCGGGACGCCTACGAAGCTTTCTTT. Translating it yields CASSPPRDAYEAFF.